This T cell receptor beta chain was retrieved from a study of sequential checkpoint blockade in melanoma (dated by TCRdb to about 2019). Some background on the complete study: Patients were randomized 1:1 to first-line nivolumab followed by ipilimumab (arm A) or ipilimumab followed by nivolumab (arm B). Maintenance nivolumab was given following each of the two trial sequences. For 20 to 25 patients, matched tumor biopsies were obtained before treatment and at week 13, following single-agent nivolumab (arm A) or ipilimumab (arm B). Roughly three quarters of the matched pre- and post-treatment tumor biopsy pairs came from the same lesion. DNA from more than 75 melanoma tumor samples collected before treatment underwent TCRbeta immunosequencing. Overall study results and their limits: Tumor T-cell fraction and clonality were correlated with PD-L1 staining and CD8+ T-cell counts, but not with mutational load. Among patients in the nivolumab-first arm (arm A), tumor TIL clonality before treatment was associated with response (P = .04). Within-arm analyses of tumor T-cell fraction were constrained by small sample sizes and reduced statistical power. The response-prediction model combining TCR metrics and mutation burden needs validation in larger, independent patient cohorts. Patients whose tumor T-cell fraction and clonality increased by week 13 were about 30 times more likely to achieve clinical benefit.

CDR1 and CDR2 were assigned from the germline V gene as MNHGY and SAAAGT. The cysteine opens and the phenylalanine closes a CDR3 of 13 amino acids. Only CDR3 DNA remains: 39 bases, in frame from the first base. V is trimmed back by 7 bases and J by 3 bases, and the junction contains 3 bases that no gene match accounts for. The immunoSEQ Assay was used to immunosequence TCRbeta CDR3 regions from genomic DNA. Prior to high-throughput sequencing, genomic DNA was amplified by bias-controlled multiplex PCR. Per the source publication's procedure: To quantify the absolute abundance of each unique TCRbeta CDR3 region, the sequences were collapsed and filtered. Clonality, defined as 1 minus Pielou's evenness, was calculated using productive rearrangements only. Tumor T-cell fraction was computed by normalizing TCRbeta template counts to usable DNA, estimated from several housekeeping genes. A previously published method was used to identify clones whose frequencies were significantly greater in on-treatment samples than in baseline samples. TCRdb carries this immuneACCESS record with in-frame sequences only. Its versions omit some clonotypes, under half of them owing to an unresolved V gene in the studies checked, with the rest unexplained. V, J and clone size are those of that table, while D and trimming were read from the DNA. The sample contains around 4,600 clones, about 30% of them found a single time. The top ten hold approximately 21% of the sample.

On this clone: This clone's antigen is unknown. No quality values exist for individual bases; no much larger clone is one base distant.

In the paper's terms, the treatment or condition label means: randomized to nivolumab then ipilimumab (arm A) or the reverse (arm B). None of the patients in the trial had previously been given DNA-damaging chemotherapy. Samples came from patients with melanoma in CheckMate 064, a randomized, open-label phase II trial of sequential checkpoint blockade. Genomic DNA from formalin-fixed paraffin-embedded (FFPE) tissue samples was used for tumor TCR sequencing. The sequences come from tumor tissue (inferred from file names), collected from a patient given nivolumab and ipilimumab in sequence. The receptor chain draws on TRBV6-8 and TRBJ2-1; TRBD1 agrees with 7 junctional bases. The clonotype was recovered from a human donor with melanoma. The DNA sequence follows: TGTGCCAGCACCGGACAGGTCTACAATGAGCAGTTCTTC. This codes for CASTGQVYNEQFF.